This T cell receptor beta chain was sequenced during a study of radiation and T cells in renal cell carcinoma. Per the germline V gene, CDR1 is SGHRS and CDR2 is YFSETQ. V lost 2 bases to trimming and J lost 2 bases; unmatched junction nucleotides: 6. This CDR3 spans 15 amino acids. Specified treatment: treatment-naive control, cytoreductive nephrectomy. Controls included a handful of female and around 10 male donors, resected 2011 to 2014. Sequenced by immunoSEQ multiplex PCR; TCRdb stores in-frame clones only, minus some. Of about 8,900 clones in the sample, 55% to 70% were seen once. Regarding the study as a whole: Irradiated tumors held more dominant CDR3 motifs than control tumors. Top 100 clonotypes averaged about 54% in irradiated versus roughly 43% in nephrectomy-only tumors.

As regards this clone: The antigen is unknown.

The sequence was obtained from a man aged 55 to 70 with renal cell carcinoma. The V and J genes are TRBV5-1 and TRBJ2-7, with TRBD1 matching over 8 bases. The sequencing used tumor tissue, collected from a patient whose treatment was nephrectomy without radiotherapy. The CDR3 coding sequence is TGCGCCAGCAGCTTACAGACAGGGGCGACCTACGAGCAGTACTTC. Translated, it gives CASSLQTGATYEQYF.